The 6 T cell receptor beta chains below come from one sample, sequenced in a study of T cell clonality in common variable immunodeficiency. The method was immunoSEQ multiplex PCR; TCRdb's version includes in-frame clones alone and lacks a portion of them. Sampling found approximately 81,000 clones, none seen once. Sample: peripheral blood mononuclear cells. These receptors were taken from a person between 18 and 69 years old in good health.

At least ten counts were recorded for this clone. The read terminates 3 residues ahead of where the CDR3 ends, so the germline J gene completes it. The sample has other DNA sequences that encode this CDR3 too. This sequence joins TRBV29-1 and TRBJ2-5; D gene uncertain. CDR3 size: 11 residues. Trimming took 6 bases from V and 1 from J, leaving 6 bases between them. Germline V gives CDR1 SQVTM, CDR2 ANQGSEA. The sequenced part of the CDR3 DNA is TGCAGCGTAGCCCCCCAAGAGACC. This codes for CSVAPQET. From start to end, the CDR3 is CSVAPQETQYF.

This clone showed up many times. The CDR3 end is not reached by the read, which stops 3 residues before it; the germline J gene fills it in. This chain links TRBV30 with TRBJ1-3; D ambiguous. Germline V CDR1 and CDR2: GTSNPN, SVGIG (reference sequence). Trimming took 4 bases from V and 4 from J, leaving 5 bases between them. The CDR3 sequence is 11 residues long. CDR3 sequence: CAWIVGNTIYF. CDR3 DNA (partial): TGTGCCTGGATCGTGGGAAACACC. Variable domain in full (rest from reference TRBV30 and TRBJ1-3): SQTIHQWPATLVQPVGSPLSLECTVEGTSNPNLYWYRQAAGRGLQLLFYSVGIGQISSEVPQNLSASRPQDRQFILSSKKLLLSDSGFYLCAWIVGNTIYFGEGSWLTVV.

This clone was seen repeatedly, ten times or more. The CDR3 end lies 3 residues beyond the end of the read and is filled in from the germline J gene. The chain carries TRBV6-1 and TRBJ2-4; 7 bases match TRBD2. Germline V gives CDR1 MNHNS, CDR2 SASEGT. This CDR3 spans 16 amino acids. Trimming at V came to 1 base and at J to 8 bases, leaving 11 bases not matched to a gene. CDR3: CASSEVWGTTRDIQYF. CDR3 bases read: TGTGCCAGCAGTGAAGTCTGGGGGACTACAAGGGACATT.

This clone was recorded at least ten times. The CDR3 end falls 3 residues outside the read, so it is completed with the germline J gene. The V gene is TRBV18, the J gene TRBJ2-1; 11 nucleotides match TRBD1. CDR3 size: 16 residues. Germline V gene lookup returns CDR1 KGHSH and CDR2 LQKENI. Trimming at V came to 0 bases and at J to 7 bases, leaving 5 bases not matched to a gene. The DNA read from the CDR3 is TGTGCCAGCTCACCACCGGACAGGGGGCGTTTAAATGAG. This sequence encodes CASSPPDRGRLNE. The entire CDR3 protein is CASSPPDRGRLNEQFF.

Ten or more counts support this clone. The read terminates 3 residues ahead of where the CDR3 ends, so the germline J gene completes it. The V gene is TRBV6-4, the J gene TRBJ1-2, with D possibly being TRBD1 (5 bases). CDR3 size: 13 residues. Germline V gene sequence: CDR1 MRHNA, CDR2 SNTAGT. CDR3 DNA (partial): TGTTCGGAATTCAGGGCGGCTAACTATGGC. Translating gives CSEFRAANYG. The full CDR3 is CSEFRAANYGYTF.

Ten or more counts support this clone. The CDR3 is cut off 3 residues early in the read; its end comes from the germline J gene. This sequence joins TRBV19 and TRBJ2-7; D gene uncertain. With 4 bases removed from V and 2 bases from J, the gap between germline ends came to 12 bases. The CDR3 is 14 amino acids. Germline V CDR1 and CDR2: LNHDA, SQIVND (reference sequence). The sequenced CDR3 bases are TGTGCCAGTAGTAAACGAACAGCTCCCTACGAG. Translated, it gives CASSKRTAPYE. The full-length CDR3 reads as CASSKRTAPYEQYF.